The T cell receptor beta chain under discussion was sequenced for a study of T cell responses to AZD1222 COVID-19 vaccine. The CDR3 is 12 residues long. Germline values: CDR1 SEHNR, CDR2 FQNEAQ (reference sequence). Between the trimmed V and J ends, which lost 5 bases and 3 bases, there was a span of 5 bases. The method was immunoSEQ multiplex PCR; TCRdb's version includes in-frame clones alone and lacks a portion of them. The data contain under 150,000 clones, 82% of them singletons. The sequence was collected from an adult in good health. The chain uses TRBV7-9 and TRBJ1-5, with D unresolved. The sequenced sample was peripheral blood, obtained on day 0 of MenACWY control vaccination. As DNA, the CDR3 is TGTGCCAGCAGCACCGACAATCAGCCCCAGCATTTT. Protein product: CASSTDNQPQHF.